This TCR beta chain originates from a study of beta chain features in type 1 diabetes. The whole isolated RNA underwent reverse transcription, so sequencing captured expressed TCRB transcripts. Generated by immunoSEQ multiplex PCR, the TCRdb table keeps only in-frame clones and is missing some. The sample records about 350,000 clones, less than 20% being singletons. The CDR3 totals 15 residues. The germline V gene has CDR1 SGDLS and CDR2 YYNGEE. The germline V and J ends were trimmed by 5 bases and 0 bases, with 15 bases remaining between them. Input material: naive CD4+ T cells from blood. The sequence was obtained from a woman aged 18-29 years in good health. The chain links TRBV9 to TRBJ2-7, with D perhaps TRBD2 (6 bases). CDR3 sequence: CASSYGTLSSYEQYF. In DNA form, the CDR3 reads TGTGCCAGCAGTTATGGGACTCTCAGCTCCTACGAGCAGTACTTC. Drawing the rest from reference TRBV9 and TRBJ2-7, the complete variable domain is DSGVTQTPKHLITATGQRVTLRCSPRSGDLSVYWYQQSLDQGLQFLIQYYNGEERAKGNILERFSAQQFPDLHSELNLSSLELGDSALYFCASSYGTLSSYEQYFGPGTRLTVT.